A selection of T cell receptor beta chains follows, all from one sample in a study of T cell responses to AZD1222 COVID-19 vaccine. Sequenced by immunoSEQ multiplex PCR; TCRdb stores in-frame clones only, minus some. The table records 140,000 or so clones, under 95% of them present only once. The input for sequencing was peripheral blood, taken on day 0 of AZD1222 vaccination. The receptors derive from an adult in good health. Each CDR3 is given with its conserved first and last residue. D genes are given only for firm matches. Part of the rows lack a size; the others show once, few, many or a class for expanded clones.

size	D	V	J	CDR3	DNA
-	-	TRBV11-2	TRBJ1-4	CASSLRTVNEKLFF	TGTGCCAGCAGCTTAAGGACAGTTAATGAAAAACTGTTTTTT
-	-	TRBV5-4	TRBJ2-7	CASSTGTPSVNEQYF	TGTGCCAGCAGCACCGGGACTCCAAGCGTCAACGAGCAGTACTTC
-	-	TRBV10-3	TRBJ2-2	CAISESGSANTGELFF	TGTGCCATCAGTGAGTCAGGGTCGGCGAACACCGGGGAGCTGTTTTTT
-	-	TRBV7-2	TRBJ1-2	CASSPSDGANYGYTF	TGTGCCAGCAGCCCGTCGGACGGGGCTAACTATGGCTACACCTTC
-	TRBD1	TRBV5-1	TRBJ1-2	CASSPGQGGNYGYTF	TGCGCCAGCAGCCCTGGACAGGGGGGGAATTATGGCTACACCTTC
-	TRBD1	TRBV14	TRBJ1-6	CASSATGQGDSPLHF	TGTGCCAGCAGCGCAACGGGACAGGGGGATTCACCCCTCCACTTT
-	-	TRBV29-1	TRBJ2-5	CSAPPGAGETQYF	TGCAGCGCCCCCCCCGGGGCGGGAGAGACCCAGTACTTC
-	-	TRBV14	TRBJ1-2	CASSQDVLYGYTF	TGTGCCAGCAGCCAAGATGTCCTATATGGCTACACCTTC
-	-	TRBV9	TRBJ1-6	CASSVAGGSYNSPLHF	TGTGCCAGCAGCGTAGCTGGGGGATCCTATAATTCACCCCTCCACTTT
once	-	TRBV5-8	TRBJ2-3	CASSMGPSTDTQYF	TGTGCCAGCAGCATGGGACCGAGCACAGATACGCAGTATTTT